The clone carrying this TCR beta chain was detected a few times. Its antigen is not known. This sample was included in a study of siplizumab effects on memory and regulatory T cells. About the research overall: Mixed lymphocyte reactions were matched in twos, containing siplizumab at around 0.97 ug/mL or lacking drug. Study-level results: Proliferating Tregs taken from siplizumab cultures were not shown to have a confirmed suppressive function. Siplizumab conditions gave an average of about 70% Treg-derived mappable alloreactive CD4+ clones, versus about 26% for controls.

Sequencing was performed with immunoSEQ multiplex PCR; in TCRdb, only in-frame clones are kept and a portion is missing. The sample has about 15,000 clones; around 43% are singletons. Cells of the mixed lymphocyte reaction were cocultured at 37 degrees C for about six days. The labelling of responder PBMCs with CFSE and of stimulator PBMCs with Violet Dye preceded their 1:1 mixing. CDR3 length equals 12 residues. Trimming removed 5 bases from V and 2 bases from J, with 4 bases in between. Germline values: CDR1 MNHNY, CDR2 SVGAGI (reference sequence). The sequence derives from a human donor in good health; the cells came from an allogeneic mixed lymphocyte reaction. Some clones in this sample may be carry-over from other donors' samples. The specimen sequenced was CFSE-low (dividing) CD4+ T cells sorted from an allogeneic mixed lymphocyte reaction. This chain links TRBV6-6 with TRBJ2-1; D unclear. As DNA, the CDR3 is TGTGCCAGCAGTATACCCTACAATGAGCAGTTCTTC. It encodes CASSIPYNEQFF.